These 26 T cell receptor beta chains came from one sample sequenced in a study of cytomegalovirus exposure and HLA in healthy donors. PCR was performed using 60 Vbeta and 13 Jbeta primers. Sequencing was performed with immunoSEQ multiplex PCR; in TCRdb, only in-frame clones are kept and a portion is missing. This table has under 200,000 clones, around 80% appearing once. The sequenced material came from PBMCs. The receptor source for this set is a woman between 45 and 65 years old in good health and CMV-seronegative.

V gene TRBV7-3 combines with J gene TRBJ2-1; TRBD2 is a possible D gene (6 bases). Trimming removed 6 bases at V and 9 bases at J, with 18 bases between. Germline V gene data show CDR1 as SGHTA and CDR2 as FQGTGA. The CDR3 spans 14 residues. CDR3 loop: CASSPSAHSREQFF. The CDR3, as DNA: TGTGCCAGCAGTCCTAGCGCGCACTCCCGTGAGCAGTTCTTC.

The rearrangement uses TRBV29-1 and TRBJ1-1, with 12 bases lining up with TRBD1. Unmatched junction bases numbered 10, after V lost 6 bases and J lost 11 bases. The CDR3 loop spans 13 amino acids. Germline values: CDR1 SQVTM, CDR2 ANQGSEA. The CDR3 DNA reads TGCAGCGTGTGGGGGACAGGGGGCCCCTCGGCTTTCTTT. Its protein is CSVWGTGGPSAFF.

CDR3 bases: TGCGCCAGCAGCCCCGGACTGGCCTTTGTTGAGCAGTACTTC. Amino acids: CASSPGLAFVEQYF. The genes are TRBV4-3 and TRBJ2-7, with D possibly matching TRBD2 (5 bases). Trimming removed 4 bases at V and 7 bases at J, with 17 bases between. The CDR3 contains 14 residues. Germline CDR1 LGHNA, CDR2 YSLEER.

V gene TRBV28 combines with J gene TRBJ2-5; 10 bases are a match to TRBD1. Germline CDR1 reads MDHEN; CDR2 reads SYDVKM. The ends lost 5 bases at V and 7 bases at J; junction bases unmatched: 13. CDR3 length: 16 amino acids. CDR3 loop: CASSLMGQGLFGTQYF. DNA for the CDR3: TGTGCCAGCAGTCTTATGGGACAGGGGCTCTTCGGGACCCAGTACTTC. The complete variable domain, with remaining parts taken from reference TRBV28 and TRBJ2-5, reads DVKVTQSSRYLVKRTGEKVFLECVQDMDHENMFWYRQDPGLGLRLIYFSYDVKMKEKGDIPEGYSVSREKKERFSLILESASTNQTSMYLCASSLMGQGLFGTQYFGPGTRLLVL.

V usage is TRBV14 and J usage is TRBJ2-2, with D perhaps matching TRBD1 (5 bases). Germline CDR1 SGHDN, CDR2 FVKESK. V was clipped by 0 bases and J by 0 bases, with 14 bases between them. The CDR3 loop spans 18 amino acids. The CDR3 DNA reads as TGTGCCAGCAGCCAAGATGGGGCAGGGATCCCGAACACCGGGGAGCTGTTTTTT. Translated, it gives CASSQDGAGIPNTGELFF.

The rearrangement joins TRBV21-1 to TRBJ1-5; the D call in the table, TRBD1, was not verified against the DNA. TRBV21-1 is a pseudogene. The CDR3 extends over 15 amino acids. CDR3 amino acids: CASSKRTGGKQPQHF. For the CDR3, the DNA is TGTGCCAGCAGCAAGAGGACAGGGGGCAAGCAGCCCCAGCATTTT.

As regards this clone: The junction differs from germline at one of its ends, possibly a read error. This rearrangement joins TRBV18 to TRBJ2-5, with D possibly matching TRBD1 (6 bases). This CDR3 has 15 residues. Looked up from germline, CDR1 is KGHSH and CDR2 is LQKENI. CDR3 region: CASSPSNTGQGTQYF. The CDR3 DNA follows: TGTGCCAGCTCACCAAGTAATACAGGGCAAGGGACCCAGTACTTC.

The chain uses TRBV19 and TRBJ1-5; the D is unclear. With 2 bases removed from V and 0 bases from J, the gap between germline ends came to 11 bases. Per the germline V gene, CDR1 is LNHDA and CDR2 is SQIVND (reference sequence). CDR3 length: 16 residues. The CDR3 nucleotides read TGTGCCAGTAGTATAAGGCCAGGTGATAGCAATCAGCCCCAGCATTTT. It yields the protein CASSIRPGDSNQPQHF.

V gene TRBV5-1 combines with J gene TRBJ1-1, with D unresolved. The V end was cut by 4 bases, the J end by 4 bases, with 14 bases between. The CDR3 extends over 14 amino acids. Germline loops: CDR1 SGHRS, CDR2 YFSETQ. The CDR3 DNA reads as TGCGCCAGCAGCCCGGGCGGGTCTGGCACTGAAGCTTTCTTT. This codes for CASSPGGSGTEAFF.

The V and J genes are TRBV30 and TRBJ2-3, with D possibly TRBD1 on 6 matching bases. CDR3 length: 15 amino acids. Per germline, CDR1 GTSNPN and CDR2 SVGIG (reference sequence). V was trimmed by 0 bases and J by 1 base, leaving 11 bases between them. The CDR3 DNA is TGTGCCTGGAGTGTGGGGGCGGTAGGCACAGATACGCAGTATTTT. It codes for CAWSVGAVGTDTQYF.

Concerning this clone itself: The same CDR3 also results from other DNA sequences found in this sample. This sequence joins TRBV6-5 and TRBJ1-6; 7 nucleotides agree with TRBD1. CDR1 MNHEY and CDR2 SVGAGI come from the germline V gene. The V gene end was trimmed by 0 bases and the J gene end by 13 bases; junction bases not matched to a gene: 12. The CDR3 spans 16 residues. The CDR3 spells CASSYSGRSGGSPLHF. The CDR3 coding sequence is TGTGCCAGCAGTTACTCGGGCAGGTCAGGGGGTTCCCCCCTCCACTTT.

V and J are TRBV29-1 and TRBJ2-6; 11 nucleotides agree with TRBD1. The CDR3 has 16 residues. With V trimmed by 5 bases and J by 4 bases, 7 bases remained unmatched. Germline loops: CDR1 SQVTM, CDR2 ANQGSEA. The CDR3 DNA sequence: TGCAGCGTTCATGGACAGGGGGCAGCCGGGGCCAACGTCCTGACTTTC. It encodes CSVHGQGAAGANVLTF.

V is TRBV5-5 and J is TRBJ1-2; 7 nucleotides line up with TRBD1. J was trimmed by 0 bases and V by 5 bases; bases with no gene match: 10. Germline CDR1 SGHKS, CDR2 YYEKEE (reference sequence). This CDR3 comprises 16 residues. CDR3 DNA sequence: TGTGCCAGCAGTCGTAGACAGGGTGGTTCTAACTATGGCTACACCTTC. Protein: CASSRRQGGSNYGYTF.

As DNA, the CDR3 is TGCGCCAGCAGCCGCAAAAGACAAGGCCTAAATGAAAAACTGTTTTTT. It is translated as CASSRKRQGLNEKLFF. The chain employs TRBV4-3 and TRBJ1-4; the D is unclear. The CDR3 runs 16 residues. V was pared by 4 bases and J by 5 bases, with 17 bases between. Germline V gene data show CDR1 as LGHNA and CDR2 as YSLEER.

The rearrangement joins TRBV19 to TRBJ2-7; weak D call: TRBD1 (6 bases). This CDR3 is 14 amino acids long. Germline CDR1 and CDR2: LNHDA and SQIVND (reference sequence). V dropped 4 bases and J dropped 2 bases, with 12 bases sitting between them. CDR3 loop: CASSTLRTAYEQYF. The DNA for the CDR3 is TGTGCCAGTAGTACCCTTCGGACAGCCTACGAGCAGTACTTC.

This clone was observed a few times. This rearrangement joins TRBV2 to TRBJ2-7; 10 nucleotides line up with TRBD2. Germline V gene sequence: CDR1 SNHLY, CDR2 FYNNEI. The length of the CDR3 is 17 residues. Trimming cost V 6 bases and J 0 bases; bases outside gene matches: 11. The CDR3 DNA follows: TGTGCCAGCAGGGAGATAACTAGCGGGATTAGCTCCTACGAGCAGTACTTC. As protein: CASREITSGISSYEQYF.

As DNA, the CDR3 is TGTGCCAGCAGCCCCGGGGGGTCGCAGTATTTT. This translates into CASSPGGSQYF. The chain links TRBV9 to TRBJ2-3; 7 nucleotides agree with TRBD2. Germline V gene sequence: CDR1 SGDLS, CDR2 YYNGEE. J gave up 10 bases and V 4 bases, and 3 bases lay outside the gene matches. This CDR3 region has 11 residues. Variable domain in full (rest from reference TRBV9 and TRBJ2-3): DSGVTQTPKHLITATGQRVTLRCSPRSGDLSVYWYQQSLDQGLQFLIQYYNGEERAKGNILERFSAQQFPDLHSELNLSSLELGDSALYFCASSPGGSQYFGPGTRLTVL.

The chain uses TRBV5-1 and TRBJ2-1; D is possibly TRBD1 (6 bases). This CDR3 is 17 amino acids long. V lost 0 bases and J lost 4, with 17 bases in between. The germline gives CDR1 SGHRS, CDR2 YFSETQ. CDR3 residues: CASSLAVQGLIYNEQFF. The CDR3 DNA is TGCGCCAGCAGCTTGGCCGTACAGGGATTGATTTACAATGAGCAGTTCTTC.

The V call is TRBV6-1, the J call TRBJ2-7; D gene ambiguous. The CDR3 length is 13 residues. Per the germline V gene, CDR1 is MNHNS and CDR2 is SASEGT. Trimming took 6 bases from V and 2 from J, leaving 11 bases between them. CDR3 loop: CASSLPQTYEQYF. The CDR3 DNA is TGTGCCAGCAGCCTCCCTCAGACCTACGAGCAGTACTTC.

The chain couples TRBV4-1 to TRBJ2-1; the D gene is possibly TRBD2 (6 bases). The CDR3 extends over 15 amino acids. Germline values: CDR1 MGHRA, CDR2 YSYEKL. V lost 0 bases and J 4 bases, leaving 10 bases between the germline ends. The CDR3 DNA reads as TGCGCCAGCAGCCAAGAAGGGAGGCCGTACAATGAGCAGTTCTTC. It yields the protein CASSQEGRPYNEQFF.

The chain combines TRBV2 with TRBJ1-4, with D possibly being TRBD1 (5 bases). This CDR3 has 15 amino acids. The ends were cut back, 1 base at V and 5 bases at J, with 11 bases in the middle. From germline, CDR1 is SNHLY and CDR2 FYNNEI. The CDR3 here is CASSEGGAGNEKLFF. Here the CDR3 DNA reads TGTGCCAGCAGTGAAGGAGGGGCGGGGAATGAAAAACTGTTTTTT.

The chain joins TRBV5-1 to TRBJ1-1; D call uncertain. The CDR3 has 13 residues. The V end was cut by 8 bases, the J end by 0 bases, with 11 bases between. Germline V gene sequence: CDR1 SGHRS, CDR2 YFSETQ. In DNA, the CDR3 is TGCGCCAGTGCGGATAGAATGAACACTGAAGCTTTCTTT. It codes for CASADRMNTEAFF.

J is TRBJ2-7 and V is TRBV5-8; 9 bases map to TRBD1. V lost 4 bases and J lost 2; bases outside the gene matches: 7. The CDR3 has 15 residues. Germline lookup yields CDR1 SGHTS and CDR2 YDEGEE. CDR3: CASSRPGQGPYEQYF. CDR3 coding DNA: TGTGCCAGCAGCCGACCGGGACAGGGTCCCTACGAGCAGTACTTC.

The chain is built from TRBV2 and TRBJ2-4, with a weak D call TRBD1 (5 bases). Trimming left V 9 bases short and J 2 bases short, with 17 bases between. The CDR3 sequence is 15 residues long. Germline loops: CDR1 SNHLY, CDR2 FYNNEI. CDR3 in DNA: TGTGCCAGTACGGTCATTCAGGGATCCAAAAACATTCAGTACTTC. This encodes CASTVIQGSKNIQYF.

This chain links TRBV6-5 with TRBJ1-6; a weak D match, TRBD1 (5 bases). The CDR3 runs 15 residues. Trimming left V 2 bases short and J 8 bases short, with 13 bases between. Germline values: CDR1 MNHEY, CDR2 SVGAGI. The CDR3 spells CASSYGGQGYSPLHF. The CDR3, as DNA: TGTGCCAGCAGTTACGGTGGTCAGGGTTATTCACCCCTCCACTTT.

The V and J genes are TRBV7-2 and TRBJ2-1, with 11 bases lining up with TRBD2. Germline CDR1 and CDR2: SGHTA and FQGNSA. The V segment lost 1 base and the J segment 8 bases; nucleotides outside the gene matches: 7. This CDR3 is built from 16 residues. The CDR3 DNA reads TGTGCCAGCAGCTTAGTAGGGACTAGCGGCAACGATGAGCAGTTCTTC. This gives the protein CASSLVGTSGNDEQFF.